The 5 T cell receptor beta chains presented below share a single source sample, sequenced in a study of blood T cell repertoires in COVID-19. TCRdb's table, derived via immunoSEQ multiplex PCR, lists solely in-frame clones and lacks some. The data show 200,000 to 250,000 clones, around 80% seen once. Specimen: PBMCs or T cells enriched from blood (not recorded which). The source of these receptors is a man between 40 and 49 years old who had recovered from COVID-19.

The V call is TRBV5-4, the J call TRBJ2-1; 13 bases align to TRBD2. This CDR3 comprises 15 residues. Germline V gene lookup returns CDR1 SGHNT and CDR2 YYREEE (reference sequence). V lost 4 bases and J lost 6; bases outside the gene matches: 4. The CDR3 protein is CASSHGLAGANEQFF. The CDR3 DNA sequence: TGTGCCAGCAGCCATGGACTAGCGGGGGCCAATGAGCAGTTCTTC.

This clone came up once. This rearrangement joins TRBV3-1 (or the pseudogene TRBV3-2) to TRBJ1-2; 8 positions match TRBD1. The J segment lost 7 bases and the V segment lost 8 bases, leaving 9 bases of the junction unmatched. Germline V gene data show CDR1 as LGHDT and CDR2 as YNNKEL (reference sequence). This CDR3 has 13 amino acids. The CDR3 sequence: CASGPQGARGYTF. The CDR3 nucleotides read TGTGCCAGCGGGCCCCAGGGGGCGCGTGGCTACACCTTC.

The V call is TRBV11-2, the J call TRBJ1-2; the D is unclear. In germline, CDR1 is SGHAT, CDR2 FQNNGV. V dropped 5 bases and J dropped 4 bases, with 17 bases sitting between them. The CDR3 contains 15 residues. DNA for the CDR3: TGTGCCAGCAGCCACCTCCGCGACACACTCTATGGCTACACCTTC. Its protein is CASSHLRDTLYGYTF.

The J gene is TRBJ1-2, the V gene TRBV11-2, with D possibly being TRBD1 (5 bases). V lost 7 bases to trimming and J lost 4 bases, with 10 bases between them. The CDR3 sequence is 12 residues long. Germline CDR1 is SGHAT and CDR2 is FQNNGV. CDR3 sequence reads: CASTQGFYGYTF. The CDR3 nucleotides are TGTGCCAGCACCCAGGGTTTCTATGGCTACACCTTC.

The chain has TRBV3-1 (or the pseudogene TRBV3-2) and TRBJ2-7; the match to TRBD2 covers 10 bases. Losses at the gene ends were 1 base for V and 3 bases for J; bases not matched to a gene: 3. The CDR3 sequence is 15 residues long. Germline CDR1 reads LGHDT; CDR2 reads YNNKEL (reference sequence). In nucleotides, the CDR3 is TGTGCCAGCAGCCAAGGAGCGGGAGGGGGCTACGAGCAGTACTTC. It codes for CASSQGAGGGYEQYF.